These T cell receptor beta chains were read from a single sample in a study of beta chain features in type 1 diabetes. Profiling relied on immunoSEQ multiplex PCR, and the TCRdb table lists in-frame clones only, not all of them. Of approximately 340,000 clones in the sample, about 15% were seen once. Sequenced sample: naive CD4+ T cells from blood. The receptors here all came from a young woman in good health. Each CDR3 is given with its conserved first and last residue. The D gene is left open where the match is weak. Where a row states a size, it is once, few, many or the class of an expanded clone; other rows omit it.

>.|TRBD1|TRBJ2-7|TRBV5-4
TGTGCCAGCAGCTTGTTCGACAGGGAAAGTCGGGAGCAGTACTTC
CASSLFDRESREQYF
>few|.|TRBJ2-2|TRBV5-6
TGTGCCAGCAGCCGAAGGGGGACAAACGGGGAGCTGTTTTTT
CASSRRGTNGELFF
>.|TRBD2|TRBJ2-1|TRBV6-1
TGTGCCAGCCAGGAGCTAGCGGGATCCAATGAGCAGTTCTTC
CASQELAGSNEQFF
>.|.|TRBJ1-1|TRBV18
TGTGCCAGCTCACCCGGGAGGACTGAAGCTTTCTTT
CASSPGRTEAFF
>.|.|TRBJ2-3|TRBV7-3
TGTGCCAGCAGCCACCCCCCGGGAGGCACAGATACGCAGTATTTT
CASSHPPGGTDTQYF
>.|TRBD1|TRBJ2-5|TRBV7-9
TGTGCCAGCAGCCTAAAGAGGGGGCGAACGGAGGAGACCCAGTACTTC
CASSLKRGRTEETQYF
>.|.|TRBJ1-5|TRBV30
TGTGCCTGGAGCGCCAGGGGTGGCCAGCCCCAGCATTTT
CAWSARGGQPQHF
>few|.|TRBJ2-7|TRBV7-2
TGTGCCAGCAGCACAAGGGCGGGGGCGAACTACTACGAGCAGTACTTC
CASSTRAGANYYEQYF
>.|.|TRBJ2-7|TRBV7-2
TGTGCCAGCAGCTTAGCGCTTATAGCTTCCGAGCAGTACTTC
CASSLALIASEQYF
>.|.|TRBJ1-1|TRBV10-3
TGTGCCATCAGTGGACGGGTGAACACTGAAGCTTTCTTT
CAISGRVNTEAFF
>.|TRBD1|TRBJ2-7|TRBV28
TGTGCCAGCAGTTTATCCTCAGGGGGCTCCTACGAGCAGTACTTC
CASSLSSGGSYEQYF
>few|TRBD2|TRBJ2-7|TRBV5-1
TGCGCCAGCAGCTTGGAACTAGCGGGAGCTGGCGAGCAGTACTTC
CASSLELAGAGEQYF
>.|.|TRBJ1-3|TRBV7-2
TGTGCCAGCAGCTTAGTAGCGATCTCTGGAAACACCATATATTTT
CASSLVAISGNTIYF
>.|TRBD1|TRBJ2-1|TRBV28
TGTGCCAGCACCAGGGGACAGGGTTTCTACAATGAGCAGTTCTTC
CASTRGQGFYNEQFF
>.|TRBD2|TRBJ2-5|TRBV27
TGTGCCAGTTCACCGGGACTAGCGAAAGAGACCCAGTACTTC
CASSPGLAKETQYF
>.|.|TRBJ2-3|TRBV4-2
TGTGCCAGCCCCACCCGAGTGAACACAGATACGCAGTATTTT
CASPTRVNTDTQYF
>few|.|TRBJ1-1|TRBV28
TGTGCCAGCAGTTTAGAGAGGTGGGGGCCCAGAATGGGGCTGGACACTGAAGCTTTCTTT
CASSLERWGPRMGLDTEAFF
>few|.|TRBJ2-3|TRBV7-3
TGTGCCAGCAGCTTAGGGGCCAGGAGCACAGATACGCAGTATTTT
CASSLGARSTDTQYF
>.|.|TRBJ1-5|TRBV30
TGTGCCTGGAGTGTTTTGGACATCCAAGGGCAGCATTTT
CAWSVLDIQGQHF
>few|.|TRBJ2-7|TRBV28
TGTGCCAGCACTCGGGAGTACGAGCAGTACTTC
CASTREYEQYF
>.|TRBD2|TRBJ2-4|TRBV7-8
TGTGCCAGCAGCTTAGTAGCGGGAGGGCCTGACATTCAGTACTTC
CASSLVAGGPDIQYF
>few|.|TRBJ2-2|TRBV29-1
TGCGTCGAAACTGTTGGCACCGGGGAGCTGTTTTTT
CVETVGTGELFF
>.|.|TRBJ2-1|TRBV29-1
TGCAGCGTCCTCATAGCGGATTCCTACAATGAGCAGTTCTTC
CSVLIADSYNEQFF
>.|.|TRBJ1-2|TRBV4-1
TGCGCCAGCAGCCAAGGCGGAGGGGCCTCTAACTATGGCTACACCTTC
CASSQGGGASNYGYTF
>.|TRBD2|TRBJ2-7|TRBV18
TGTGCCAGCTCACAGGGACTAGCGGGAGCGCTCACCTCCGAGCAGTACTTC
CASSQGLAGALTSEQYF
>once|TRBD1|TRBJ2-5|TRBV5-1
TGCGCCAGCAGAGACGACAGGGGTGGAGAGACCCAGTACTTC
CASRDDRGGETQYF
>.|.|TRBJ2-1|TRBV2
TGTGCCAGCAGTGAAGAGGATCTAGCAGACACCTACAATGAGCAGTTCTTC
CASSEEDLADTYNEQFF
>.|.|TRBJ2-2|TRBV4-1
TGCGCCAGCAGCCCCAGGGACTTCCGCACCGGGGAGCTGTTTTTT
CASSPRDFRTGELFF
>.|TRBD1|TRBJ1-3|TRBV29-1
TGCAGCGTTGAGTATCAGGGGGACATTTTCTCTGGAAACACCATATATTTT
CSVEYQGDIFSGNTIYF
>few|.|TRBJ2-1|TRBV9
TGTGCCAGCAGCCTTGGACTTTACAATGAGCAGTTCTTC
CASSLGLYNEQFF
>few|TRBD2|TRBJ2-5|TRBV7-2
TGTGCCAGCAGCGGGTTGGGGGAGGGCCAAGAGACCCAGTACTTC
CASSGLGEGQETQYF
>.|.|TRBJ2-2|TRBV9
TGTGCCAGCAGCGTATCCAGGAACACCGGGGAGCTGTTTTTT
CASSVSRNTGELFF
>.|.|TRBJ2-3|TRBV7-9
TGTGCCAGCAGCCCGTTAGCGCCCAGCACAGATACGCAGTATTTT
CASSPLAPSTDTQYF
>.|.|TRBJ2-5|TRBV28
TGTGCCAGCAGTCAATACAAACGAGAGACCCAGTACTTC
CASSQYKRETQYF
>few|TRBD2|TRBJ2-5|TRBV28
TGTGCCAGCACCCCCGGGGGACCTAGCGGTACAGAGACCCAGTACTTC
CASTPGGPSGTETQYF
>.|TRBD1|TRBJ1-3|TRBV9
TGTGCCAGCAGCGTTGGGACAGCCGGAAACACCATATATTTT
CASSVGTAGNTIYF
>.|.|TRBJ1-2|TRBV28
TGTGCCAGCAGTTCCCAGGGGTTTGGCTACACCTTC
CASSSQGFGYTF
>few|TRBD2|TRBJ2-7|TRBV5-1
TGCGCCAGCACCCCCCTAGCGGGAGGGACCTACGAGCAGTACTTC
CASTPLAGGTYEQYF
>.|TRBD1|TRBJ2-5|TRBV2
TGTGCCAGCATGGGACAGAACCAAGAGACCCAGTACTTC
CASMGQNQETQYF
>.|TRBD1|TRBJ2-5|TRBV19
TGTGCCAGTAGTATCCGGGACAGGAACGGTGAGACCCAGTACTTC
CASSIRDRNGETQYF
>.|TRBD2|TRBJ2-7|TRBV9
TGTGCCAGCAGCGAGCGGGAGACTAGCGGGATGAACGAGCAGTACTTC
CASSERETSGMNEQYF
>few|TRBD2|TRBJ2-1|TRBV10-2
TGCGCCAGCAGTGAGAGGGAACTAGCGGGAGACAATGAGCAGTTCTTC
CASSERELAGDNEQFF
>few|TRBD2|TRBJ2-3|TRBV12-5
TGTGCTAGTGCCGTAGCGGGACTGACTCGGGATACGCAGTATTTT
CASAVAGLTRDTQYF
>.|TRBD1|TRBJ2-7|TRBV2
TGTGCCAGCAGTCGGGGACAGGTCTACGAGCAGTACTTC
CASSRGQVYEQYF
>.|TRBD1|TRBJ2-5|TRBV27
TGTGCCAGCAGTTCCCAGAGACAGGGGCGCCGGGGAGAGACCCAGTACTTC
CASSSQRQGRRGETQYF
>few|TRBD2|TRBJ2-7|TRBV30
TGTGCCTGGCTTAGCGGGAGGGCCGGGGGCGAGCAGTACTTC
CAWLSGRAGGEQYF
>.|TRBD1|TRBJ2-1|TRBV5-1
TGCGCCAGCAGCCCGGGACAGGGCACCTACAATGAGCAGTTCTTC
CASSPGQGTYNEQFF
>.|.|TRBJ2-7|TRBV25-1
TGTGCCAGCACCCCCCAGTCAGGACTCTCCTACGAGCAGTACTTC
CASTPQSGLSYEQYF
>.|.|TRBJ2-1|TRBV27
TGTGCCAGCAGGACCGACAGGTCCTACAATGAGCAGTTCTTC
CASRTDRSYNEQFF
>.|TRBD2|TRBJ2-2|TRBV7-3
TGTGCCAGCGGGAGAACTAGCGGGAACACCGGGGAGCTGTTTTTT
CASGRTSGNTGELFF
>few|.|TRBJ2-7|TRBV7-2
TGTGCCAGCAGCCCTCTCGGACTACGATTTGCCTACGAGCAGTACTTC
CASSPLGLRFAYEQYF